Shown below are 20 T cell receptor beta chains from a single sample sequenced in a study of CD8+ T cells in alopecia areata. Extracted RNA was reverse transcribed, and the resulting cDNA served as sequencing template. TCRdb keeps only in-frame clones here, not all; method: immunoSEQ multiplex PCR. Of 120,000 to 150,000 clones in the sample, over 80% were seen once. This specimen consisted of CD8+ T cells sorted from blood, obtained at week 0. Receptors originate from a human donor with alopecia areata.

The rearrangement joins TRBV7-8 to TRBJ2-7; 7 positions agree with TRBD2. The CDR3 length is 13 residues. Trimming at V came to 3 bases and at J to 4 bases, leaving 3 bases not matched to a gene. Germline V gene lookup returns CDR1 SGHVS and CDR2 FQNEAQ. This CDR3 is CASSFPGGYEQYF. For the CDR3, the DNA is TGTGCCAGCAGCTTCCCCGGGGGGTACGAGCAGTACTTC.

J is TRBJ1-5 and V is TRBV19; D is ambiguous. The CDR3 has 13 residues. The V and J ends lost 3 bases and 7 bases respectively, with 10 bases between them. In germline, CDR1 is LNHDA, CDR2 SQIVND (reference sequence). CDR3 protein: CASSMIGEQPQHF. The CDR3 bases are TGTGCCAGTAGTATGATCGGGGAGCAGCCCCAGCATTTT.

This clone has a single count. The chain couples TRBV15 to TRBJ2-1; D gene ambiguous. The CDR3 is 13 residues long. CDR1 is LNHNV and CDR2 is YYDKDF in the germline V gene (reference sequence). V lost 8 bases and J 6 bases, leaving 14 bases between the germline ends. The CDR3 DNA sequence: TGTGCCACCCCCGGCCCCAGTTCCAATGAGCAGTTCTTC. Translation: CATPGPSSNEQFF.

The rearrangement links TRBV18 to TRBJ2-1; 10 positions match TRBD1. V lost 0 bases to trimming and J lost 10 bases; unmatched junction nucleotides: 9. The CDR3 has 16 amino acids. Germline lookup yields CDR1 KGHSH and CDR2 LQKENI. The CDR3 loop reads CASSPPRQGAFGEQFF. As DNA, the CDR3 is TGTGCCAGCTCACCACCCAGACAGGGGGCCTTCGGGGAGCAGTTCTTC. Complete variable domain (other parts from reference TRBV18 and TRBJ2-1): NAGVMQNPRHLVRRRGQEARLRCSPMKGHSHVYWYRQLPEEGLKFMVYLQKENIIDESGMPKERFSAEFPKEGPSILRIQQVVRGDSAAYFCASSPPRQGAFGEQFFGPGTRLTVL.

The chain uses TRBV10-3 and TRBJ1-5; unclear D gene. CDR3 size: 15 residues. The germline V and J ends were trimmed by 3 bases and 0 bases, with 9 bases remaining between them. Per germline, CDR1 ENHRY and CDR2 SYGVKD. CDR3 DNA sequence: TGTGCCATCAGTGAAAGGGCCGGTAGCAATCAGCCCCAGCATTTT. This translates into CAISERAGSNQPQHF.

The chain links TRBV5-1 to TRBJ1-1; possible D gene TRBD1, 6 bases. CDR1 is SGHRS and CDR2 is YFSETQ in the germline V gene. The CDR3 runs to 14 residues. Trimming stripped 2 bases from V and 5 bases from J, with 13 bases between. The CDR3 DNA is TGCGCCAGCAGCTTAACTCAGGGGATAACTGAAGCTTTCTTT. This translates into CASSLTQGITEAFF.

DNA for the CDR3: TGTGCCAGTAGGGAGCGCGGGGAGCTGTTTTTT. Protein product: CASRERGELFF. The chain employs TRBV19 and TRBJ2-2; the D is unclear. Germline V gene sequence: CDR1 LNHDA, CDR2 SQIVND (reference sequence). This CDR3 contains 11 residues. Trimming left V 6 bases short and J 7 bases short, with 6 bases between. The variable domain in full, completed from reference TRBV19 and TRBJ2-2, reads DGGITQSPKYLFRKEGQNVTLSCEQNLNHDAMYWYRQDPGQGLRLIYYSQIVNDFQKGDIAEGYSVSREKKESFPLTVTSAQKNPTAFYLCASRERGELFFGEGSRLTVL.

In this sample, this clone turned up once. J is TRBJ2-1 and V is TRBV29-1, with TRBD2 identical over 13 bases. The length of the CDR3 is 17 residues. The trim removed 0 bases at V and 7 bases at J, leaving 9 bases unmatched. Germline-derived CDR1 and CDR2 are SQVTM and ANQGSEA. The CDR3 DNA reads as TGCAGCGTTGAAGATCTAGGACTAGCGGGAGTAGGAAATGAGCAGTTCTTC. Protein product: CSVEDLGLAGVGNEQFF.

The chain couples TRBV14 to TRBJ2-7, with TRBD1 matching over 9 bases. This CDR3 is 17 amino acids long. Per the germline V gene, CDR1 is SGHDN and CDR2 is FVKESK. The junction had 11 bases not matched to a gene; V was cut back by 4 bases and J by 1 base. The CDR3 here is CASSPSPGTGKSYEQYF. DNA of the CDR3: TGTGCCAGCAGCCCTAGTCCCGGGACAGGGAAATCCTACGAGCAGTACTTC.

A note on this clone: Other nucleotide sequences in the sample specify the same CDR3. V is TRBV27 and J is TRBJ2-1, with a tentative D call TRBD1 (5 bases). V shed 2 bases and J shed 6 bases, with 5 bases lying between them. CDR3 length equals 12 residues. Germline V gene lookup returns CDR1 MNHEY and CDR2 SMNVEV (reference sequence). In DNA, the CDR3 is TGTGCCAGCAGTTTAAGGGGCAATGAGCAGTTCTTC. This codes for CASSLRGNEQFF.

With regard to this clone: Different DNA sequences within this sample yield the same CDR3. The chain has TRBV9 and TRBJ2-7; D is possibly TRBD2 (5 bases). Germline values: CDR1 SGDLS, CDR2 YYNGEE. The V end was cut by 0 bases, the J end by 2 bases, with 9 bases between. The CDR3 runs to 14 residues. CDR3 in DNA: TGTGCCAGCAGCGTAGGAGGAGGAACCTACGAGCAGTACTTC. The encoded protein is CASSVGGGTYEQYF.

As concerns this clone: At the DNA level, this CDR3 is encoded by other sequences in the same sample as well. The chain uses TRBV7-8 and TRBJ1-2; TRBD1 might be the D (6 bases). V lost 1 base and J lost 5, with 20 bases in between. CDR3 size: 17 residues. From germline, CDR1 is SGHVS and CDR2 FQNEAQ. The CDR3 sequence: CASSLVIKQGQIYGYTF. The DNA for the CDR3 is TGTGCCAGCAGCTTAGTAATCAAACAGGGTCAGATATATGGCTACACCTTC.

This chain links TRBV19 with TRBJ2-3; TRBD1 aligns across 12 bases. V was clipped by 7 bases and J by 4 bases; unmatched bases: 12. The CDR3 consists of 17 residues. Germline assignment: CDR1 LNHDA and CDR2 SQIVND (reference sequence). The CDR3 loop reads CASTPWGDRGRSDTQYF. In nucleotides, the CDR3 is TGTGCCAGTACCCCGTGGGGGGACAGGGGGCGGTCAGATACGCAGTATTTT.

V gene TRBV23-1 combines with J gene TRBJ1-5, with D perhaps matching TRBD1 (5 bases). TRBV23-1 is an ORF for which the function is uncertain. Trimming pared 1 base from V and 9 bases from J, leaving 13 bases between. The CDR3 is made up of 14 amino acids. CDR3 region: CASSQCRARWPQHF. The CDR3 DNA reads TGCGCCAGCAGTCAATGCAGGGCGAGGTGGCCCCAGCATTTT.

V is TRBV6-5 and J is TRBJ2-7; no reliable D call. The ends were cut back, 7 bases at V and 4 bases at J, with 8 bases in the middle. The CDR3 consists of 11 residues. Germline values: CDR1 MNHEY, CDR2 SVGAGI. The CDR3 is CASNSGYEQYF. The CDR3 DNA reads as TGTGCCAGCAACTCCGGATACGAGCAGTACTTC.

In its sample, this clone was seen a few times. V and J are TRBV7-2 and TRBJ2-5, with TRBD2 matching 12 bases. Germline assignment: CDR1 SGHTA and CDR2 FQGNSA. Unmatched junction bases numbered 2, after V lost 4 bases and J lost 5 bases. The CDR3 extends over 14 amino acids. The CDR3 region is CASSYGTSGETQYF. CDR3 nucleotides: TGTGCCAGCAGCTACGGGACTAGCGGGGAGACCCAGTACTTC.

The V and J genes are TRBV6-5 and TRBJ2-7, with a tentative D call TRBD2 (6 bases). V lost 6 bases, J lost 3 bases, and 15 bases lay in between. The germline gives CDR1 MNHEY, CDR2 SVGAGI. CDR3 size: 14 residues. CDR3 loop: CASRAGPKFYEQYF. CDR3 in DNA: TGTGCCAGCAGGGCGGGACCAAAATTCTACGAGCAGTACTTC.

CDR3 nucleotides: TGTGCCAGCAGCCCCGGAGCTGAGCAGTTCTTC. Protein sequence: CASSPGAEQFF. This chain joins TRBV7-9 and TRBJ2-1, with unresolved D. This CDR3 contains 11 residues. The V end lost 5 bases, the J end lost 9 bases, and 8 bases lay between the germline ends. CDR1 SEHNR and CDR2 FQNEAQ come from the germline V gene (reference sequence).

This clone has just a few counts. The V and J genes are TRBV7-3 and TRBJ2-5; no reliable D call. The CDR3 contains 15 residues. Trimming cost V 4 bases and J 1 base, with 13 bases left between them. Germline V gene data show CDR1 as SGHTA and CDR2 as FQGTGA. Written as DNA, the CDR3 is TGTGCCAGCAGCTCTCAGAGCAGCCCCCAAGAGACCCAGTACTTC. Protein: CASSSQSSPQETQYF.

The CDR3 DNA is TGTGCCAGCAGACGAACTAGCGGTAGTTACTACAATGAGCAGTTCTTC. Translated, it gives CASRRTSGSYYNEQFF. The V call is TRBV7-2, the J call TRBJ2-1, with TRBD2 matching 8 bases. Trimming at V came to 6 bases and at J to 3 bases, leaving 10 bases not matched to a gene. Germline V CDR1 and CDR2: SGHTA, FQGNSA. The CDR3 length is 16 residues.